The 8 T cell receptor beta chains below were found in one sample sequenced in a study of T cell changes during pregnancy in multiple sclerosis (dated by TCRdb to between 2018 and 2021). The library was generated by the immunoSEQ multiplex PCR assay. Held by TCRdb, this immuneACCESS table contains in-frame sequences only and omits some clones. Under half of the omission traces to an unresolved V gene where checked; the cause of the rest is unknown. This sample comprises more than 70,000 clones, 91% of them detected only once. Under 2% of the sample comes from the top ten. Sequenced material: peripheral blood, taken after pregnancy. Every receptor here comes from a female donor in good health, enrolled as a control in a pregnancy study.

V and J are TRBV19 and TRBJ2-6, with 10 bases aligning to TRBD1. The CDR3 totals 19 residues. Germline V gene lookup returns CDR1 LNHDA and CDR2 SQIVND (reference sequence). V lost 9 bases to trimming and J lost 0 bases; unmatched junction nucleotides: 14. The CDR3 is CASIPKWTGGISGANVLTF. The CDR3 region has the DNA TGTGCCAGCATACCAAAATGGACAGGGGGAATCTCTGGGGCCAACGTCCTGACTTTC.

The chain carries TRBV7-2 and TRBJ2-7; D is unresolved. This CDR3 comprises 15 residues. V was pared by 2 bases and J by 4 bases, with 15 bases between. Germline loops: CDR1 SGHTA, CDR2 FQGNSA. This CDR3 is CASSLWPGPTYEQYF. The CDR3 DNA sequence: TGTGCCAGCAGCTTATGGCCGGGTCCAACATACGAGCAGTACTTC.

V usage is TRBV18 and J usage is TRBJ1-4; D is uncertain. CDR1 and CDR2 from the germline V gene are KGHSH and LQKENI. The CDR3 consists of 15 residues. Trimming cost V 1 base and J 3 bases, with 9 bases left between them. CDR3 bases: TGTGCCAGCTCACCACTGGGCAGTGCTAATGAAAAACTGTTTTTT. Protein: CASSPLGSANEKLFF.

The CDR3 nucleotides read TGCAGCGTTGAGGCTAGCGCAACCTACAATGAGCAGTTCTTC. The encoded protein is CSVEASATYNEQFF. The rearrangement links TRBV29-1 to TRBJ2-1, with D perhaps TRBD2 (6 bases). Deletions cut 3 bases from V and 2 bases from J, with 11 bases between. This CDR3 contains 14 residues. CDR1 and CDR2 from the germline V gene are SQVTM and ANQGSEA.

The chain combines TRBV29-1 with TRBJ2-1, with D perhaps matching TRBD2 (6 bases). Trimming pared 4 bases from V and 6 bases from J, leaving 10 bases between. The CDR3 extends over 12 amino acids. CDR1 and CDR2 (germline): SQVTM, ANQGSEA. CDR3 sequence reads: CSVGGGANEQFF. The CDR3 coding sequence is TGCAGCGTTGGCGGCGGGGCCAATGAGCAGTTCTTC.

The gene calls are TRBV18 and TRBJ2-5; TRBD2 is a possible D gene (6 bases). V gave up 6 bases and J gave up 5 bases, with 13 bases separating them. Germline CDR1 and CDR2: KGHSH and LQKENI. The CDR3 runs to 13 residues. The CDR3 DNA reads as TGTGCCAGCTCGTCGACTAGGTCGGAGACCCAGTACTTC. Its translation is CASSSTRSETQYF. The full variable domain, in which reference TRBV18 and TRBJ2-5 provide the parts outside the CDR3, is NAGVMQNPRHLVRRRGQEARLRCSPMKGHSHVYWYRQLPEEGLKFMVYLQKENIIDESGMPKERFSAEFPKEGPSILRIQQVVRGDSAAYFCASSSTRSETQYFGPGTRLLVL.

The chain links TRBV18 to TRBJ1-4, with TRBD1 as a possible D gene (6 bases). Trimming removed 5 bases at V and 7 bases at J, with 17 bases between. The CDR3 totals 15 residues. CDR1 is KGHSH, CDR2 LQKENI, per germline. As DNA, the CDR3 is TGTGCCAGCTCATCCACAGGGTTAGGGAGTGAAAAACTGTTTTTT. Its protein product is CASSSTGLGSEKLFF.

The J gene is TRBJ2-1, the V gene TRBV7-9; weak D call: TRBD2 (7 bases). The V gene's germline CDR1 is SEHNR and CDR2 FQNEAQ (reference sequence). The V and J ends lost 5 bases and 4 bases respectively, with 21 bases between them. CDR3 length: 17 amino acids. CDR3 amino acids: CASSPGLEGGIYNEQFF. DNA of the CDR3: TGTGCCAGCAGCCCAGGACTAGAGGGGGGGATATACAATGAGCAGTTCTTC.